This T cell receptor beta chain stems from a study of blood T cell repertoires in COVID-19. Germline-derived CDR1 and CDR2 are LGHNA and YSLEER. The CDR3 consists of 14 residues. The V gene lost 0 bases and the J gene lost 3 bases, with 9 bases spanning the gap. Participants were placed into cohorts based on the clinical history they reported. Sequenced by immunoSEQ multiplex PCR; TCRdb stores in-frame clones only, minus some. In the table there are roughly 400,000 clones, around nine tenths of which are singletons. The receptor was derived from a woman in her forties or fifties who had recovered from COVID-19. The sequenced material came from PBMCs or T cells enriched from blood (not recorded which). This rearrangement joins TRBV4-3 to TRBJ2-7, with no clear D. The CDR3 DNA reads TGCGCCAGCAGCCAAGACGTACACCTCTACGAGCAGTACTTC. It specifies CASSQDVHLYEQYF.